These 20 T cell receptor beta chains were all obtained from the same sample, sequenced in a study of post-analysis software for immune sequencing data. Study-wide points: Roughly 5 TRBV segments (TRBV5-6, TRBV5-1 and TRBV20-1 among them) occurred more frequently in patients than in controls.

Their antigen targets remain unknown. Unique molecular identifiers tagged the TCR beta cDNA libraries. From the PCR reads, TCRdb called clonotypes with MiXCR, one entry per CDR3 protein. The data contain 750,000 to 900,000 distinct CDR3 sequences, about half of them singletons. Sequenced sample: blood. Receptors originate from a girl aged 5 to 17 with multiple sclerosis.

V is TRBV7-4 and J is TRBJ2-4; D perhaps matches TRBD1 (5 bases). The J call may be incorrect, as the DNA end agrees better with TRBJ2-7. Per germline, CDR1 SGHVT and CDR2 SQSDAQ. This CDR3 is built from 13 residues. The CDR3 region is CASSPSDNSEQYF. DNA for the CDR3: TGTGCCAGCAGCCCCTCGGACAACAGCGAGCAGTACTTC.

The V and J genes are TRBV10-3 and TRBJ1-6; no clear D gene. This CDR3 is 13 amino acids long. Germline CDR1 is ENHRY and CDR2 is SYGVKD. Trimming took off 6 bases at V and 11 bases at J, with 14 bases between the two ends. The CDR3 loop is CAISPGGSTPLHF. CDR3 DNA: TGTGCCATCAGCCCAGGAGGTTCGACACCCCTCCACTTT.

This chain links TRBV24-1 with TRBJ2-1, with D possibly matching TRBD1 (6 bases). The CDR3 has 15 residues. Looked up from germline, CDR1 is KGHDR and CDR2 is SFDVKD. The V end lost 1 base, the J end lost 3 bases, and 9 bases lay between the germline ends. CDR3 sequence reads: CATSDFKDSYNEQFF. CDR3 sequence (DNA): TGTGCCACCAGTGATTTCAAGGACAGCTACAATGAGCAGTTCTTC.

The chain has TRBV20-1 and TRBJ2-7; 10 positions match TRBD2. CDR3 length: 14 amino acids. J lost 5 bases, V lost 8 bases, and 12 bases had no gene match. Looked up from germline, CDR1 is DFQATT and CDR2 is SNEGSKA (reference sequence). CDR3 region: CSTVTAGGRNEQYF. In DNA form, the CDR3 reads TGCAGTACCGTCACAGCGGGAGGGCGGAACGAGCAGTACTTC.

This clonotype came up a few times. This chain connects TRBV24-1 to TRBJ2-3; TRBD2 might be the D (6 bases). The CDR3 runs to 16 residues. Trimming pared 3 bases from V and 0 bases from J, leaving 12 bases between. CDR1 and CDR2 (germline): KGHDR, SFDVKD. The CDR3: CATSDTGSGSTDTQYF. The CDR3 nucleotides read TGTGCCACCAGTGATACCGGGAGCGGCAGCACAGATACGCAGTATTTT.

This chain connects TRBV6-5 to TRBJ2-7; 10 positions agree with TRBD2. V lost 0 bases and J lost 4; bases outside the gene matches: 18. Germline values: CDR1 MNHEY, CDR2 SVGAGI. The CDR3 consists of 20 residues. CDR3 region: CASSYSTGLAQREGLYEQYF. The CDR3 bases are TGTGCCAGCAGTTACTCGACCGGTTTGGCCCAGCGGGAGGGTTTGTACGAGCAGTACTTC.

The V call is TRBV27, the J call TRBJ2-7; D gene ambiguous. From germline, CDR1 is MNHEY and CDR2 SMNVEV (reference sequence). This CDR3 spans 13 amino acids. Trimming took 2 bases from V and 6 from J, leaving 11 bases between them. The CDR3 DNA reads as TGTGCCAGCAGTTTACGCCGAATCGGCGAGCAGTACTTC. Its translation is CASSLRRIGEQYF.

V gene TRBV4-1 combines with J gene TRBJ2-5; no definite D call. The V and J ends lost 1 base and 2 bases respectively, with 8 bases between them. Germline CDR1 is MGHRA and CDR2 is YSYEKL. CDR3 length: 14 residues. The CDR3 here is CASSQVSEQETQYF. DNA for the CDR3: TGCGCCAGCAGCCAAGTATCTGAGCAAGAGACCCAGTACTTC.

There are a few counts of this clonotype. The chain carries TRBV29-1 and TRBJ2-7, with D possibly TRBD2 on 5 matching bases. The CDR3 runs to 14 residues. V shed 2 bases and J shed 3 bases, with 14 bases lying between them. CDR1 is SQVTM and CDR2 is ANQGSEA in the germline V gene. CDR3 bases: TGCAGCGTTGAACTTCCGGGGTCGGACTACGAGCAGTACTTC. It yields the protein CSVELPGSDYEQYF.

The chain is built from TRBV6-2 or TRBV6-3 and TRBJ2-5; no firm D call. The J call is in doubt because the DNA end fits TRBJ2-7 better. This CDR3 has 14 residues. Germline V gene data show CDR1 as MNHEY and CDR2 as SVGEGT. The CDR3 spells CASSYDNGPYEQYF. The CDR3 DNA sequence: TGTGCCAGCAGTTACGATAACGGACCGTACGAGCAGTACTTC.

The chain combines TRBV10-3 with TRBJ2-1; D not resolved. The CDR3 loop spans 11 amino acids. V lost 2 bases, J lost 9 bases, and 5 bases lay in between. Looked up from germline, CDR1 is ENHRY and CDR2 is SYGVKD. The CDR3 region has the DNA TGTGCCATCAGTGAGAGCTCTGAGCAGTTCTTC. The encoded protein is CAISESSEQFF.

The chain is built from TRBV20-1 and TRBJ2-7, with 8 bases matching TRBD2. Germline trimming cut 0 bases from V and 4 bases from J; bases unmatched to any gene: 11. This CDR3 contains 16 residues. Germline CDR1 and CDR2: DFQATT and SNEGSKA (reference sequence). The CDR3 DNA is TGCAGTGCTAGAGATCAAGGGGTAGCGGGACCGTACGAGCAGTACTTC. Amino acid sequence: CSARDQGVAGPYEQYF.

This clonotype has more than one count but fewer than ten. V gene TRBV7-2 combines with J gene TRBJ2-1; D remains ambiguous. Trimming took 1 base from V and 15 from J, leaving 13 bases between them. Germline assignment: CDR1 SGHTA and CDR2 FQGNSA. CDR3 length: 12 amino acids. The CDR3 sequence is CASSLGDSTLFF. CDR3 in DNA: TGTGCCAGCAGCTTAGGGGATTCCACCCTGTTCTTC.

The chain recombines TRBV20-1 with TRBJ1-6; D gene unclear. V was cut by 1 base and J by 7 bases, with 14 bases left in between. The CDR3 has 15 residues. CDR1 is DFQATT, CDR2 SNEGSKA, per germline (reference sequence). The CDR3 protein is CSARGISGGNSPLHF. The CDR3 DNA reads as TGCAGTGCTAGAGGAATTTCAGGAGGGAATTCACCCCTCCACTTT.

The V call is TRBV20-1, the J call TRBJ2-5; possible D gene TRBD1, 6 bases. Germline CDR1 reads DFQATT; CDR2 reads SNEGSKA (reference sequence). V lost 5 bases to trimming and J lost 0 bases, with 16 bases between them. The CDR3 runs 15 residues. CDR3 residues: CSASTSTGHQETQYF. CDR3 DNA: TGCAGTGCTTCAACGTCGACAGGACACCAAGAGACCCAGTACTTC.

The chain is built from TRBV28 and TRBJ2-1, with D perhaps TRBD2 (6 bases). Trimming pared 5 bases from V and 9 bases from J, leaving 14 bases between. This CDR3 contains 13 residues. Germline values: CDR1 MDHEN, CDR2 SYDVKM. The CDR3 coding sequence is TGTGCCAGCAGTCTCTCCGGGACTCGTGAGCAGTTCTTC. Its translation: CASSLSGTREQFF.

This clonotype was detected a few times. CDR3 DNA: TGCGCCAGCAGCATTGCCCCTAGCGGGAGTAGAGATACGCAGTATTTT. This gives the protein CASSIAPSGSRDTQYF. This sequence joins TRBV5-1 and TRBJ2-3, with 10 bases lining up with TRBD2. This CDR3 contains 16 residues. V trimming: 4 bases; J trimming: 5 bases; junction bases outside the gene matches: 10. CDR1 and CDR2 from the germline V gene are SGHRS and YFSETQ.

The V gene is TRBV6-5, the J gene TRBJ1-2, with 7 bases matching TRBD1. The V gene end was trimmed by 6 bases and the J gene end by 8 bases; junction bases not matched to a gene: 6. This CDR3 spans 12 amino acids. Per germline, CDR1 MNHEY and CDR2 SVGAGI. The CDR3 DNA sequence: TGTGCCAGCAGCCTACAGGGGAGAGGCTACACCTTC. Encoded protein: CASSLQGRGYTF.

CDR3 sequence reads: CASSVGTMPGYTF. CDR3 in DNA: TGTGCCAGCAGCGTAGGGACGATGCCGGGCTACACCTTC. The V and J genes are TRBV9 and TRBJ1-2; D call uncertain. The germline V and J ends were trimmed by 0 bases and 8 bases, with 11 bases remaining between them. This CDR3 has 13 residues. From germline, CDR1 is SGDLS and CDR2 YYNGEE.

There are a few counts of this clonotype. The chain is built from TRBV7-2 and TRBJ2-3; unclear D gene. The CDR3 runs to 13 residues. Germline V lookup: CDR1 SGHTA, CDR2 FQGNSA. Trimming took off 0 bases at V and 5 bases at J, with 6 bases between the two ends. The CDR3, as DNA: TGTGCCAGCAGCTTAGCATTGGGAGATACGCAGTATTTT. Protein product: CASSLALGDTQYF.